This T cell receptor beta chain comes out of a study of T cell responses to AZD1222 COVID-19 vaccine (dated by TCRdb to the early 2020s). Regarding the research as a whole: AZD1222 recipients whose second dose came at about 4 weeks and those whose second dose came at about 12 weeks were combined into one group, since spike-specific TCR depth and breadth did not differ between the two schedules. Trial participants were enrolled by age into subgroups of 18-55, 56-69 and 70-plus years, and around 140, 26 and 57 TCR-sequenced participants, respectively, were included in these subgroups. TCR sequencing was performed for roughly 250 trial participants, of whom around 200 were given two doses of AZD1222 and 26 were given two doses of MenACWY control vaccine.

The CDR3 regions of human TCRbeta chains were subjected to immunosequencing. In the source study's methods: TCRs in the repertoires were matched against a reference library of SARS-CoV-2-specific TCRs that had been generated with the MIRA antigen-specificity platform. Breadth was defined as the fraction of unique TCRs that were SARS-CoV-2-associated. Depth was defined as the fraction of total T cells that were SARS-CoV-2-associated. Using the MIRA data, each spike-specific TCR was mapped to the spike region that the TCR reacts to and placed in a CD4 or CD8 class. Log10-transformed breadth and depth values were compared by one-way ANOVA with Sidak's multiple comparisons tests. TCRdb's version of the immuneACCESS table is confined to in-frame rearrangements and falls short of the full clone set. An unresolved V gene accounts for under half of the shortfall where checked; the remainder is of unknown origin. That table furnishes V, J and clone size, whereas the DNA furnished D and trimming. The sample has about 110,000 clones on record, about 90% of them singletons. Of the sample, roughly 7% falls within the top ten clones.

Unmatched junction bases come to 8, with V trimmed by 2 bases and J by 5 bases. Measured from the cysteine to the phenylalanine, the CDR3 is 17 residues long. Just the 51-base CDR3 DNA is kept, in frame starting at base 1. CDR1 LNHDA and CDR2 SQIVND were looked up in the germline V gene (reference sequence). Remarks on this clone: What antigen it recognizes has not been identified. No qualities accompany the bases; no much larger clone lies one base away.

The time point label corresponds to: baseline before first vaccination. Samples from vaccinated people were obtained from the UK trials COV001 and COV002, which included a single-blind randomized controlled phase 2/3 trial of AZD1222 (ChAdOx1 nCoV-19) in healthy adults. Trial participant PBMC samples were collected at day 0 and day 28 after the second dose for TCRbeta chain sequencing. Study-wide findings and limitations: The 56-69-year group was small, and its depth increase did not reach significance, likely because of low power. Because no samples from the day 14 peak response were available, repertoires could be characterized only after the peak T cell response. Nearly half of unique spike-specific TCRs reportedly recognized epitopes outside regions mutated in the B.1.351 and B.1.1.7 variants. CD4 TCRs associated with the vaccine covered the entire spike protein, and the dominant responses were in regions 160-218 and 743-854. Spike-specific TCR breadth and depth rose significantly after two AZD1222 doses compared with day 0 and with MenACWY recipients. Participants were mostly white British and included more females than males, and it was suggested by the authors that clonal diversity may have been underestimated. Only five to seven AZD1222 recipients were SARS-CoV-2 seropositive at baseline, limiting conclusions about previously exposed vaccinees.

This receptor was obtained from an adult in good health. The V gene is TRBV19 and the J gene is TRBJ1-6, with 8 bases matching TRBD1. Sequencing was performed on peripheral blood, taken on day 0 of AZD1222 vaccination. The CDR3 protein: CASSITYQGANNSPLHF. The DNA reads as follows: TGTGCCAGTAGTATAACTTACCAGGGGGCCAATAATTCACCCCTCCACTTT.